Sequencing of this T cell receptor beta chain was carried out in a study of beta chain features in type 1 diabetes. Study-wide findings and caveats: Within each of all four CD4+ subsets, Type 1 diabetes patients had TCRB CDR3s that were moderately but significantly shorter.

For this clone: Its antigen is unknown.

TCRB transcripts that were expressed got sequenced, as all of the isolated RNA had been reverse transcribed. The data were produced by immunoSEQ multiplex PCR, yet TCRdb's version contains in-frame clones alone and is incomplete. The sample yields a few hundred thousand clones, 8.5% to 10% seen once. The TCR was taken from a man aged 25-40 years with type 1 diabetes. The specimen sequenced was central memory CD4+ T cells from blood.

This CDR3 is CASSQDRRYEQFF. DNA of the CDR3: TGCGCCAGCAGCCAAGATAGGAGATACGAGCAGTTCTTC. V usage is TRBV4-3 and J usage is TRBJ2-1; D uncertain. V shed 0 bases and J shed 10 bases, with 10 bases lying between them. CDR3 size: 13 residues. Germline CDR1 reads LGHNA; CDR2 reads YSLEER.